The next 20 T cell receptor beta chains were all read from a single sample in a study of follicular helper T cells after annual influenza vaccination. Sequencing used immunoSEQ multiplex PCR; TCRdb keeps in-frame clones, though not all of them. The data hold about 11,000 clones, with 70% to 85% observed a single time. Source: CXCR5- memory CD4+ T cells sorted from blood, taken 6 weeks after influenza vaccination. All receptors come from an adult who received the influenza vaccine.

The chain employs TRBV5-4 and TRBJ1-2; D ambiguous. Trimming stripped 3 bases from V and 6 bases from J, with 6 bases between. The CDR3 is 11 residues long. Germline V gives CDR1 SGHNT, CDR2 YYREEE (reference sequence). The CDR3 nucleotides are TGTGCCAGCAGCTGGAGAGATGGCTACACCTTC. It encodes CASSWRDGYTF.

V gene TRBV6-5 combines with J gene TRBJ1-3; weak D call: TRBD1 (5 bases). The germline V and J ends were trimmed by 3 bases and 2 bases, with 11 bases remaining between them. Germline CDR1 reads MNHEY; CDR2 reads SVGAGI. There are 15 residues in the CDR3. CDR3 residues: CASSYRTTTGNTIYF. CDR3 bases: TGTGCCAGCAGTTATAGGACAACGACTGGAAACACCATATATTTT.

This clone appeared once. The chain combines TRBV28 with TRBJ1-1, with D possibly being TRBD1 (5 bases). This CDR3 spans 14 amino acids. Germline V gene sequence: CDR1 MDHEN, CDR2 SYDVKM. Between the trimmed V and J ends, which lost 2 bases and 1 base, there was a span of 8 bases. The CDR3 loop reads CASSLPGGNTEAFF. As DNA, the CDR3 is TGTGCCAGCAGTTTACCGGGGGGGAACACTGAAGCTTTCTTT.

The chain recombines TRBV7-2 with TRBJ2-7; TRBD2 matches 11 bases. Germline values: CDR1 SGHTA, CDR2 FQGNSA. This CDR3 contains 15 residues. Trimming took 4 bases from V and 1 from J; bases not matched to a gene: 3. CDR3 DNA sequence: TGTGCCAGCAGCTACACTAGCGGGAGTTCCTACGAGCAGTACTTC. Translating gives CASSYTSGSSYEQYF.

This clone was seen only a few times. The chain's CDR3 is CASSPGANVLTF. The CDR3 DNA reads TGTGCCAGCAGTCCTGGGGCCAACGTCCTGACTTTC. V gene TRBV6-1 combines with J gene TRBJ2-6; D uncertain. Germline CDR1 and CDR2: MNHNS and SASEGT. This CDR3 is built from 12 residues. The V and J ends lost 5 bases and 2 bases respectively, with 1 base between them.

This sequence joins TRBV5-1 and TRBJ2-2; D is perhaps TRBD1 or TRBD2 (5 bases each). Germline V lookup: CDR1 SGHRS, CDR2 YFSETQ. The CDR3 length is 16 residues. Between the trimmed V and J ends, which lost 4 bases and 0 bases, there was a span of 13 bases. CDR3 region: CASSVPGTANTGELFF. The CDR3, as DNA: TGCGCCAGCAGCGTTCCCGGGACCGCGAACACCGGGGAGCTGTTTTTT. Variable domain in full (rest from reference TRBV5-1 and TRBJ2-2): KAGVTQTPRYLIKTRGQQVTLSCSPISGHRSVSWYQQTPGQGLQFLFEYFSETQRNKGNFPGRFSGRQFSNSRSEMNVSTLELGDSALYLCASSVPGTANTGELFFGEGSRLTVL.

This clone was found a few times. This chain joins TRBV5-1 and TRBJ2-7; D gene unclear. Between the trimmed V and J ends, which lost 0 bases and 0 bases, there was a span of 13 bases. The length of the CDR3 is 16 residues. In germline, CDR1 is SGHRS, CDR2 YFSETQ. CDR3 DNA: TGCGCCAGCAGCTTGGGGGCACAGTTGAGCTCCTACGAGCAGTACTTC. Translated: CASSLGAQLSSYEQYF.

This clone was seen only a few times. The rearrangement uses TRBV5-1 and TRBJ1-6; D possibly corresponds to TRBD1 (6 bases). The germline V gene encodes CDR1 SGHRS and CDR2 YFSETQ. V lost 0 bases and J lost 6, with 16 bases in between. This CDR3 contains 17 residues. The CDR3 bases are TGCGCCAGCAGCTTGGCCACGGGGGCCGGTCCTAATTCACCCCTCCACTTT. Amino acids: CASSLATGAGPNSPLHF.

This clone was detected only once. This chain uses TRBV10-1 with TRBJ2-7, with 8 nucleotides matching TRBD1. V shed 7 bases, J shed 6 bases, and the junction held 14 bases outside the gene matches. Germline CDR1 WNHNN, CDR2 SYGVQD (reference sequence). This CDR3 has 15 residues. In DNA form, the CDR3 reads TGCGCCAGCACTACGACCCGACAGGGGTCGGGCGAGCAGTACTTC. It translates to CASTTTRQGSGEQYF.

The genes are TRBV27 and TRBJ1-5; a weak D match, TRBD1 (5 bases). The CDR3 sequence is 14 residues long. Trimming stripped 3 bases from V and 5 bases from J, with 11 bases between. The germline V gene has CDR1 MNHEY and CDR2 SMNVEV (reference sequence). This CDR3 reads CASSFERGHQPQHF. CDR3 sequence (DNA): TGTGCCAGCAGTTTCGAGAGGGGCCATCAGCCCCAGCATTTT.

The CDR3: CASSFGNSNQPQHF. In DNA, the CDR3 is TGTGCCAGCAGCTTCGGGAATAGCAATCAGCCCCAGCATTTT. This chain links TRBV7-2 with TRBJ1-5; no firm D call. Trimming took off 3 bases at V and 0 bases at J, with 6 bases between the two ends. This CDR3 region has 14 residues. The germline gives CDR1 SGHTA, CDR2 FQGNSA.

The chain is built from TRBV6-6 and TRBJ2-2; 10 bases are shared with TRBD1. The V and J ends lost 7 bases and 6 bases, in that order; junction bases with no gene match: 8. Germline V gene data show CDR1 as MNHNY and CDR2 as SVGAGI (reference sequence). The CDR3 sequence is 15 residues long. The CDR3 protein is CASISDRGYAGELFF. In DNA form, the CDR3 reads TGTGCCAGCATCTCGGACAGGGGGTATGCCGGGGAGCTGTTTTTT.

This clone was counted a few times. In DNA, the CDR3 is TGTGCCAGCAGCGTAGCCGGGATCCCGAACTCGGATACGCAGTATTTT. Encoded protein: CASSVAGIPNSDTQYF. V and J are TRBV9 and TRBJ2-3; perhaps TRBD2 as D (5 bases). V was cut by 0 bases and J by 6 bases, with 17 bases left in between. The germline CDR1 and CDR2 sequences are SGDLS and YYNGEE. This CDR3 spans 16 amino acids.

The rearrangement joins TRBV7-2 to TRBJ2-5; D not certain. The germline CDR1 and CDR2 sequences are SGHTA and FQGNSA. The CDR3 is 13 amino acids. V lost 5 bases and J 5 bases, leaving 12 bases between the germline ends. In DNA, the CDR3 is TGTGCCAGCAGCCCCATTGTGAAGGAGACCCAGTACTTC. Translated: CASSPIVKETQYF.

This chain connects TRBV6-5 to TRBJ2-5, with TRBD2 matching over 8 bases. The CDR3 covers 14 residues. Trimming cost V 10 bases and J 3 bases; bases outside gene matches: 10. Germline-derived CDR1 and CDR2 are MNHEY and SVGAGI. CDR3 region: CATGRGGGEETQYF. Written as DNA, the CDR3 is TGTGCCACCGGCCGGGGGGGAGGGGAAGAGACCCAGTACTTC.

The chain carries TRBV5-4 and TRBJ1-2; the D gene is possibly TRBD1 (5 bases). Germline assignment: CDR1 SGHNT and CDR2 YYREEE (reference sequence). With 0 bases removed from V and 4 bases from J, the gap between germline ends came to 7 bases. This CDR3 region has 13 residues. The CDR3 protein is CASSLGGSYGYTF. The CDR3 DNA follows: TGTGCCAGCAGCTTGGGGGGGTCCTATGGCTACACCTTC.

The V and J genes are TRBV5-4 and TRBJ2-5; D is undetermined. The V end lost 0 bases, the J end lost 6 bases, and 15 bases lay between the germline ends. This CDR3 has 15 amino acids. Germline values: CDR1 SGHNT, CDR2 YYREEE (reference sequence). CDR3 DNA: TGTGCCAGCAGCTTGGCCGGGTCAGAACAGAAGACCCAGTACTTC. Protein product: CASSLAGSEQKTQYF. Variable domain in full (rest from reference TRBV5-4 and TRBJ2-5): ETGVTQSPTHLIKTRGQQVTLRCSSQSGHNTVSWYQQALGQGPQFIFQYYREEENGRGNFPPRFSGLQFPNYSSELNVNALELDDSALYLCASSLAGSEQKTQYFGPGTRLLVL.

This chain joins TRBV2 and TRBJ1-5; D ambiguous. This CDR3 has 11 residues. Trimming took 5 bases from V and 4 from J, leaving 3 bases between them. Germline CDR1 SNHLY, CDR2 FYNNEI. CDR3 region: CASSINQPQHF. The CDR3 DNA reads as TGTGCCAGCAGTATAAATCAGCCCCAGCATTTT.

This chain links TRBV15 with TRBJ2-7; D remains ambiguous. The ends were cut back, 10 bases at V and 1 base at J, with 14 bases in the middle. This CDR3 has 13 residues. CDR1 and CDR2 from the germline V gene are LNHNV and YYDKDF (reference sequence). The CDR3 sequence is CASALGGSYEQYF. In DNA form, the CDR3 reads TGTGCCAGCGCATTGGGCGGATCCTACGAGCAGTACTTC. Combining the CDR3 with reference TRBV15 and TRBJ2-7 gives the whole variable domain DAMVIQNPRYQVTQFGKPVTLSCSQTLNHNVMYWYQQKSSQAPKLLFHYYDKDFNNEADTPDNFQSRRPNTSFCFLDIRSPGLGDTAMYLCASALGGSYEQYFGPGTRLTVT.

This clone has only a few counts. The rearrangement joins TRBV10-1 to TRBJ2-7; D is undetermined. V lost 2 bases, J lost 3 bases, and 8 bases lay in between. The CDR3 has 13 residues. Germline loops: CDR1 WNHNN, CDR2 SYGVQD (reference sequence). In DNA form, the CDR3 reads TGCGCCAGCAGTGAGCTCTTGGGCTACGAGCAGTACTTC. It specifies CASSELLGYEQYF.